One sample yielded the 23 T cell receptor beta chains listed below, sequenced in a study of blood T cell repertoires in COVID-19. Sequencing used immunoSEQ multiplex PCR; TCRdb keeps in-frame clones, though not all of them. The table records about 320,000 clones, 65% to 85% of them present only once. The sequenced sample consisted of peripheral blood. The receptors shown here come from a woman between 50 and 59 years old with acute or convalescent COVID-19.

CDR3 DNA: TGTGCCATCAGTGAAGGTCCGGGCCAGGGGGCAGCCGGGGAGCTGTTTTTT. Amino acid sequence: CAISEGPGQGAAGELFF. The gene calls are TRBV10-3 and TRBJ2-2, with 8 bases aligning to TRBD1. V was pared by 3 bases and J by 6 bases, with 12 bases of the junction left unmatched. CDR3 length equals 17 residues. Germline V gene data show CDR1 as ENHRY and CDR2 as SYGVKD.

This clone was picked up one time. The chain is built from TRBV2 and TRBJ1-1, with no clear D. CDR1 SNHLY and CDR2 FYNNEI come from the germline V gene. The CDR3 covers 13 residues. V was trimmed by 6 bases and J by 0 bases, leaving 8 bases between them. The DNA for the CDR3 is TGTGCCAGCAGGGGAGACCTGAACACTGAAGCTTTCTTT. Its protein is CASRGDLNTEAFF.

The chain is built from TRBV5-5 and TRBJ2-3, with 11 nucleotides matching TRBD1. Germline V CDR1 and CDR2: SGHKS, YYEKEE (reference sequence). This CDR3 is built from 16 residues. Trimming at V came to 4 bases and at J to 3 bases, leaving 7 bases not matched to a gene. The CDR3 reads CASSALRDRGTDTQYF. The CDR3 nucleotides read TGTGCCAGCAGCGCGCTCCGGGACAGGGGGACAGATACGCAGTATTTT.

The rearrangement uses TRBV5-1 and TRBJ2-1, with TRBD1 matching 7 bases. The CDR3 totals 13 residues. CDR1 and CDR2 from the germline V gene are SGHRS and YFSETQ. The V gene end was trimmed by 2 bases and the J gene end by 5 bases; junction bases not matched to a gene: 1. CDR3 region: CASSFTGDNEQFF. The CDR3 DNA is TGCGCCAGCAGCTTTACAGGGGACAATGAGCAGTTCTTC.

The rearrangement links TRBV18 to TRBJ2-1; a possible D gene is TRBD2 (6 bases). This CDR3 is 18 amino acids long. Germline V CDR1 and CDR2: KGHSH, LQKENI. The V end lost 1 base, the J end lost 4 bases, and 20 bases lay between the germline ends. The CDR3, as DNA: TGTGCCAGCTCACCACTCCCGCTTGTTAGCGGAACTTACAATGAGCAGTTCTTC. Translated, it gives CASSPLPLVSGTYNEQFF.

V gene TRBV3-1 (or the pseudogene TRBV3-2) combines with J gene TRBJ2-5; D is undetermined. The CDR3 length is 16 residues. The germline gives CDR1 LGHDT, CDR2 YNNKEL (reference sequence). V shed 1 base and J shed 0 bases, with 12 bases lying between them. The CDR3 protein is CASSQGQNLYQETQYF. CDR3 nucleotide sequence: TGTGCCAGCAGCCAAGGGCAGAATTTGTACCAAGAGACCCAGTACTTC.

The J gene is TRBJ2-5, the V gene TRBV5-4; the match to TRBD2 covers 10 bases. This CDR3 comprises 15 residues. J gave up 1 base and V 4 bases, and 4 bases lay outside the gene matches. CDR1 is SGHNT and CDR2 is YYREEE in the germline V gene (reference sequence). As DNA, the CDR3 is TGTGCCAGCAGCGAGAGACTAGCGGGCCAAGAGACCCAGTACTTC. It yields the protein CASSERLAGQETQYF.

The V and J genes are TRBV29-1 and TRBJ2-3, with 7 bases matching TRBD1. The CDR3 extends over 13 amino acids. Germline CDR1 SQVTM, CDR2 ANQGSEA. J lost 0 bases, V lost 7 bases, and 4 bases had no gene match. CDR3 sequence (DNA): TGCAGCGGGAACAGGGGAAGCACAGATACGCAGTATTTT. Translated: CSGNRGSTDTQYF.

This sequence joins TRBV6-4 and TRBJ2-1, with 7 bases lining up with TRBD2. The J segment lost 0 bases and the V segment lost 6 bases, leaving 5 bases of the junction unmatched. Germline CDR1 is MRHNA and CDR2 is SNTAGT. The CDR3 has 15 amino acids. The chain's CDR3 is CASRTSRFSYNEQFF. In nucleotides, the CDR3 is TGTGCCAGCAGGACTAGCCGATTCTCCTACAATGAGCAGTTCTTC.

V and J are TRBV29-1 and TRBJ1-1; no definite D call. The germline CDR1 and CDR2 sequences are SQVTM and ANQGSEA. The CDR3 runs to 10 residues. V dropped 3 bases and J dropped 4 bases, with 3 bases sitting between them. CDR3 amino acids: CSVDSTEAFF. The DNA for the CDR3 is TGCAGCGTTGACAGCACTGAAGCTTTCTTT.

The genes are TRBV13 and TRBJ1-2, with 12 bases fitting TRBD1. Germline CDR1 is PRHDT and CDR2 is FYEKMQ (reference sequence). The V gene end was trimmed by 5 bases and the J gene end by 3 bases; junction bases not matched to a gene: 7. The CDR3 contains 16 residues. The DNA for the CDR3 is TGTGCCAGCAGCCCCTCGGGACAGGGGGCGTACTATGGCTACACCTTC. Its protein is CASSPSGQGAYYGYTF.

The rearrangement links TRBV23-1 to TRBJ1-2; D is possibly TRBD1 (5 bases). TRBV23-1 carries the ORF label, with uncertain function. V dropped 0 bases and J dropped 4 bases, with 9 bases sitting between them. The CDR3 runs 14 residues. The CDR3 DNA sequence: TGCGCCAGCAGTCAATCGGGGGGTGGCTATGGCTACACCTTC. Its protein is CASSQSGGGYGYTF.

The CDR3 nucleotides read TGTGCCAGTTCTCAAGGGGGTGGCTACACCTTC. Its protein product is CASSQGGGYTF. This chain joins TRBV2 and TRBJ1-2; D is possibly TRBD1 (6 bases). The CDR3 is 11 amino acids. V was cut by 9 bases and J by 7 bases, with 12 bases left in between. Per germline, CDR1 SNHLY and CDR2 FYNNEI.

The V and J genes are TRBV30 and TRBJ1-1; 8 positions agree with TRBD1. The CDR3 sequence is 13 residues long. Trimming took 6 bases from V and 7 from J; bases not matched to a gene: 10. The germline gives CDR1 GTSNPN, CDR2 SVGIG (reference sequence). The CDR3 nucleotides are TGTGCCTGCCTCGACAGGGGACGGAATGAAGCTTTCTTT. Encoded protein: CACLDRGRNEAFF.

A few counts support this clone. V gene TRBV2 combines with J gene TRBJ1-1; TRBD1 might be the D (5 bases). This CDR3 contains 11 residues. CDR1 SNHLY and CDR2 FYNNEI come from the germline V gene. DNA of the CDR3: TGTGCAAGCCGGGGAGGGGCTGAAGCTTTCTTT. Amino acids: CASRGGAEAFF.

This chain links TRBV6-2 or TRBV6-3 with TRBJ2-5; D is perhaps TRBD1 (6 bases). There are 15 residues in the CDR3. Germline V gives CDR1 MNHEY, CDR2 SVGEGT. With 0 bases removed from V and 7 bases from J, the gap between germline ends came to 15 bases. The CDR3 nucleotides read TGTGCCAGCAGTTACTCTGTTACAGGGTCAGGGACCCAGTACTTC. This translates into CASSYSVTGSGTQYF.

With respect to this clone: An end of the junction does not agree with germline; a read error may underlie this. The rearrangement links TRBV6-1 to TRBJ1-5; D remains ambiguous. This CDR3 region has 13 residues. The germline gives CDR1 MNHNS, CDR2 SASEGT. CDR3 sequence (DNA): TGTGCCAGCAGTGAAGCGCGAGAGAGGGTGAAGTATTTT. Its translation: CASSEARERVKYF.

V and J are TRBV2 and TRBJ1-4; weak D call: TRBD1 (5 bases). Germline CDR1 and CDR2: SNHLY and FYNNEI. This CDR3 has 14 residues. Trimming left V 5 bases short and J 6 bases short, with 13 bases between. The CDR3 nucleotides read TGTGCCAGCAGTTCTCTCTCCAGGGATGAAAAACTGTTTTTT. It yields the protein CASSSLSRDEKLFF.

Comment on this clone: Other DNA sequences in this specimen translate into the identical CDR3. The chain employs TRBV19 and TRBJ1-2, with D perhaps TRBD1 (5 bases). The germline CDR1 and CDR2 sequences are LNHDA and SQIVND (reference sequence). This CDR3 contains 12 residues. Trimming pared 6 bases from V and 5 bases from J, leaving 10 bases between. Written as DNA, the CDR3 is TGTGCCAGTAGCCAGGGATTTTATGGCTACACCTTC. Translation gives CASSQGFYGYTF.

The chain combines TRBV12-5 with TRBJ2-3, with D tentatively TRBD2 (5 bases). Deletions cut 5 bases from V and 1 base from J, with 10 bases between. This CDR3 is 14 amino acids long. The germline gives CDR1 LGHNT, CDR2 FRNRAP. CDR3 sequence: CASGKLVRTDTQYF. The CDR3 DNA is TGTGCTAGTGGTAAACTAGTACGCACAGATACGCAGTATTTT. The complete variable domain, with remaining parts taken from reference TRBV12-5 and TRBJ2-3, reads DARVTQTPRHKVTEMGQEVTMRCQPILGHNTVFWYRQTMMQGLELLAYFRNRAPLDDSGMPKDRFSAEMPDATLATLKIQPSEPRDSAVYFCASGKLVRTDTQYFGPGTRLTVL.

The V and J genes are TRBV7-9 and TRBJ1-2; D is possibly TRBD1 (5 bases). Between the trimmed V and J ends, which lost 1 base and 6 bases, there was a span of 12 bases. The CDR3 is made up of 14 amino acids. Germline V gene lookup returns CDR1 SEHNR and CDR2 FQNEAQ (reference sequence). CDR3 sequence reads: CASSLVGRVNGYTF. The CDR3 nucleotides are TGTGCCAGCAGCTTAGTGGGCAGGGTGAATGGCTACACCTTC.

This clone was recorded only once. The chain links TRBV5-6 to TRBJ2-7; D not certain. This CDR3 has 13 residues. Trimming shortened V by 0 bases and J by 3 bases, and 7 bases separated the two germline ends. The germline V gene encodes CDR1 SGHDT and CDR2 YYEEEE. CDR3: CASSLARVYEQYF. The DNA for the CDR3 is TGTGCCAGCAGCTTGGCCCGGGTCTACGAGCAGTACTTC.

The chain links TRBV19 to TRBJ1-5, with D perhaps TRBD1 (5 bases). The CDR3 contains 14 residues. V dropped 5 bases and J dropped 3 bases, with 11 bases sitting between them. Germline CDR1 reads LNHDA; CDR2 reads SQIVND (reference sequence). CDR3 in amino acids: CASSEQAYNQPQHF. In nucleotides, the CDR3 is TGTGCCAGTAGTGAACAGGCCTACAATCAGCCCCAGCATTTT. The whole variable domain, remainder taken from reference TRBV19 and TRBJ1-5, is DGGITQSPKYLFRKEGQNVTLSCEQNLNHDAMYWYRQDPGQGLRLIYYSQIVNDFQKGDIAEGYSVSREKKESFPLTVTSAQKNPTAFYLCASSEQAYNQPQHFGDGTRLSIL.